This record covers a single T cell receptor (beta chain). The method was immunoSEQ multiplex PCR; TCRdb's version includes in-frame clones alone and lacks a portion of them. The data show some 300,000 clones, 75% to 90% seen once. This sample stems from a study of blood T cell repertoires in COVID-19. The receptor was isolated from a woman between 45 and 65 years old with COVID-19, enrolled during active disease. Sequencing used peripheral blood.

This CDR3 is CASSGGWGTEAFF. In DNA form, the CDR3 reads TGTGCCAGCAGCGGAGGGTGGGGCACTGAAGCTTTCTTT. This chain connects TRBV9 to TRBJ1-1; no reliable D call. Looked up from germline, CDR1 is SGDLS and CDR2 is YYNGEE. The CDR3 covers 13 residues. Trimming shortened V by 3 bases and J by 4 bases, and 10 bases separated the two germline ends.